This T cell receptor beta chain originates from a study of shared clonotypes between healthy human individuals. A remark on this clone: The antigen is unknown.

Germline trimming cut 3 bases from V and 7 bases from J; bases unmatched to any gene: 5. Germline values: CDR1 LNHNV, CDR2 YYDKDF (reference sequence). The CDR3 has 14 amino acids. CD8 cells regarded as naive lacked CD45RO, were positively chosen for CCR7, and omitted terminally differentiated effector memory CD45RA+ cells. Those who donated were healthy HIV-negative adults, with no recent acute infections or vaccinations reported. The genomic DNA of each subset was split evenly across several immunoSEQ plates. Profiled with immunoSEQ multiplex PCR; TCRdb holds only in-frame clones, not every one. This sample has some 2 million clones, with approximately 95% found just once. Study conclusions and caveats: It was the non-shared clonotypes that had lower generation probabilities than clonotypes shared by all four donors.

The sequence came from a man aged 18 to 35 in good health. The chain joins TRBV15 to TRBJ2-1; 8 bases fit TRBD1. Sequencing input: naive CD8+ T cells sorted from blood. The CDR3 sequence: CATSSGQGRNEQFF. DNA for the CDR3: TGTGCCACCAGCAGCGGACAGGGTAGGAATGAGCAGTTCTTC.